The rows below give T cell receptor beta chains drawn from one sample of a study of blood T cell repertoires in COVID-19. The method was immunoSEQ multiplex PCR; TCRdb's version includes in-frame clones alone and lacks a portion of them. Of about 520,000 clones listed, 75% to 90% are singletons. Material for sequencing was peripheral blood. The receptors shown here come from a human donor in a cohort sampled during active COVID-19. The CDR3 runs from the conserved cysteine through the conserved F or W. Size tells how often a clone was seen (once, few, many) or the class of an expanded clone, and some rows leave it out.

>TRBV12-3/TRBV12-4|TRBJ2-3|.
CASSDRGNTQYF
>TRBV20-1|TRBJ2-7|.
CSARTGLESF
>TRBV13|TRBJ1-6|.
CASSLRQRRGPSSYNSPLHF
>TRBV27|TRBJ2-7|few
CASSYSVAGGYEQYF
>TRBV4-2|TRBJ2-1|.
CASSQVGLAGASRVNEQFF
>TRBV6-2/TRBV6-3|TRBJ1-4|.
CASSDRSTNEKLFF
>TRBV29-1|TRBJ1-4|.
CSVGNQAPRGYEKLFF
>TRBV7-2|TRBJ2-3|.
CASRRRGTDTQYF
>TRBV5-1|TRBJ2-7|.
CASRVGQGTYYEQYF
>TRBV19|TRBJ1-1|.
CASSRDRGDTEAFF
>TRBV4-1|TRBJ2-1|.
CASSQEVGRSYNEQFF
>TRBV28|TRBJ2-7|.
CATIGPSGSGRKSREQYF
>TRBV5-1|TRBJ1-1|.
CASSLGGRDTEAFF
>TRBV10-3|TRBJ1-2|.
CAANQGSGGYTF
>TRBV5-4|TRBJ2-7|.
CASAGLPGEQYF
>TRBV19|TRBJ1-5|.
CASRSGTGAGQPQHF
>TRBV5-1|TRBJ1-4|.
CASSFNVQGREKLFF
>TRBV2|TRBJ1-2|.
CASSGQGARYGYTF
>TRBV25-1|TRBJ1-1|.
CASSQTGGSSEAFF
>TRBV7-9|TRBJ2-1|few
CASSQSSGSIYNEQFF
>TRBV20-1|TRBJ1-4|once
CSASWGANEKLFF
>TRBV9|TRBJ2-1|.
CASSVGPSYNEQFF
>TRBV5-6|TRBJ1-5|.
CASSPPGVNQPQHF
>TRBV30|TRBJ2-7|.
CAWSITSGYEQYF
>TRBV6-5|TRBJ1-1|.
CASLGGGRLGEAFF
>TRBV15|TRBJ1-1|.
CATSRAPQGTEAFF
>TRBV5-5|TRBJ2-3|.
CASTHETGANTDTQYF
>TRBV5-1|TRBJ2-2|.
CASSLALAGPTGELFF
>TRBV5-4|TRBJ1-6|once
CASSLVSRGNSPLHF
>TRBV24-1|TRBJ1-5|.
CATSDRRNQPQHF
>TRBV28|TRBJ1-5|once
CAGGDLGNQPQHF
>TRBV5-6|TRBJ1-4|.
CASSLVPQGNEKLFF
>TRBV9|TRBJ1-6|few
CASSVEGQLNSPLHF
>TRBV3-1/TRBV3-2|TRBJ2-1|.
CASSRGFHGGSYNEQFF
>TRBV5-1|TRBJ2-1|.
CASTPLRELPSYNEQFF
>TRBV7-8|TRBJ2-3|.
CASSVGRSGGTDTQYF
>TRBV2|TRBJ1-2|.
CASSRREVGAAGYGYTF